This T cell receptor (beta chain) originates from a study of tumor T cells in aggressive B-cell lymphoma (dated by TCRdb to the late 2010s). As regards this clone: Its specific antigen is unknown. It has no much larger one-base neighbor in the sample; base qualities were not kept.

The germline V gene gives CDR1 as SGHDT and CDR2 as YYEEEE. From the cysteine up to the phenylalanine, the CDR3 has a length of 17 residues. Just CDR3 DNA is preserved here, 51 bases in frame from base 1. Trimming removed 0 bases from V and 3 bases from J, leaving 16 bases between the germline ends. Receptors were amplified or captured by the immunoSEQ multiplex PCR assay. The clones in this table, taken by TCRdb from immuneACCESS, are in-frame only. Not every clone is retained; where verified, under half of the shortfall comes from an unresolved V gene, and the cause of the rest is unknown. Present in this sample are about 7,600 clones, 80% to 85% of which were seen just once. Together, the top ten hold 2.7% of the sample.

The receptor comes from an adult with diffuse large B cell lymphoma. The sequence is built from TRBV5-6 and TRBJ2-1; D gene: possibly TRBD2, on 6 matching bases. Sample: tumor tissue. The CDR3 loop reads CASSLGSLALGYNEQFF. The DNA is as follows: TGTGCCAGCAGCTTGGGCTCACTAGCTCTAGGCTACAATGAGCAGTTCTTC. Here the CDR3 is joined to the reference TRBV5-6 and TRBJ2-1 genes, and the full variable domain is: DAGVTQSPTHLIKTRGQQVTLRCSPKSGHDTVSWYQQALGQGPQFIFQYYEEEERQRGNFPDRFSGHQFPNYSSELNVNALLLGDSALYLCASSLGSLALGYNEQFFGPGTRLTVL.